This note documents a single T cell receptor beta chain sequence. This sample was included in a study of blood T cell repertoires in COVID-19. Study summary: Sites across the United States, Italy and Spain contributed samples from acute and convalescent COVID-19. Nucleic acid was either cDNA or gDNA, and it came from T cells, B-cell-depleted T cells, or PBMCs.

Methods used by the authors: Estimated nucleated cell counts came from reference gene primer amplification. This table comes from immunoSEQ multiplex PCR, and its TCRdb copy is limited to in-frame clones, with some not included. V and J calls and clone size are as listed in that table; D and trimming were resolved from the DNA. This table has tens of thousands of clones, 87% appearing once. The J segment lost 1 base and the V segment lost 3 bases, leaving 3 bases of the junction unmatched. CDR1 and CDR2 (germline): SGHRS, YFSETQ. The CDR3 spans 14 residues. Material: peripheral blood. J is TRBJ2-5 and V is TRBV5-1; TRBD1 agrees at 7 bases. This sequence originates from a man aged 80 or over in a cohort sampled during active COVID-19. The CDR3 sequence is CASSSGQPQETQYF. The CDR3, as DNA: TGCGCCAGCAGCTCGGGACAGCCCCAAGAGACCCAGTACTTC.